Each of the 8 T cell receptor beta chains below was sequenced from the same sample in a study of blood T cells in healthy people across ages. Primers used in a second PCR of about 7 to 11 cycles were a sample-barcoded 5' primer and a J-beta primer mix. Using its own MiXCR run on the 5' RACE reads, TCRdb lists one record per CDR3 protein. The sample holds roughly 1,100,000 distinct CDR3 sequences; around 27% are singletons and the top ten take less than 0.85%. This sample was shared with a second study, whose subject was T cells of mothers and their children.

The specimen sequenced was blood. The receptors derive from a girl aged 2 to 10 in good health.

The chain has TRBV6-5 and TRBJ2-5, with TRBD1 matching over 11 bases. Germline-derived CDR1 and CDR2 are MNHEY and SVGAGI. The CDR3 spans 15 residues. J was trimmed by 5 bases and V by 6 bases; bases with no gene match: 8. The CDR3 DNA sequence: TGTGCCAGCAGCGGGACAGGGGGGGTCGGGGAGACCCAGTACTTC. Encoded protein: CASSGTGGVGETQYF.

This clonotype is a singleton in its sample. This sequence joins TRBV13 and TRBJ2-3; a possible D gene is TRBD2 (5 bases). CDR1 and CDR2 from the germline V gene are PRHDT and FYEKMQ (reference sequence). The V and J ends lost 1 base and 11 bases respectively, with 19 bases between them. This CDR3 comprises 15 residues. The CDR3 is CASSLAGSRRDMQYF. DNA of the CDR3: TGTGCCAGCAGCTTAGCGGGGAGCCGCAGAGACATGCAGTATTTT.

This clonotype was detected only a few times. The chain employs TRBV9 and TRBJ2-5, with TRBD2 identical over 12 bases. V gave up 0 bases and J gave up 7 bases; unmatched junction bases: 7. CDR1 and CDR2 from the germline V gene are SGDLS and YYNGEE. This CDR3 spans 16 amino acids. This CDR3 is CASSVGWTSGMGTQYF. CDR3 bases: TGTGCCAGCAGCGTAGGTTGGACTAGCGGGATGGGGACCCAGTACTTC.

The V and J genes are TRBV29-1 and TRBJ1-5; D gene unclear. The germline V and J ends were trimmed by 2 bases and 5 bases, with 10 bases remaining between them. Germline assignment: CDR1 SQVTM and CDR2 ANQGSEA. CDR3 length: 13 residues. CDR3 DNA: TGCAGCGTTGAATTTGGGGATGATCAGCCCCAGCATTTT. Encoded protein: CSVEFGDDQPQHF.

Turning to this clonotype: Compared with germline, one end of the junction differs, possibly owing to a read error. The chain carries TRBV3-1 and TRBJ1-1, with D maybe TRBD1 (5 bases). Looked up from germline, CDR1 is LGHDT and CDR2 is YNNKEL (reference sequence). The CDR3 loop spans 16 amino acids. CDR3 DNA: TGTGCCAGCAGCCTTTTTCAGGGATTCTCACCCACTGAAGGTTTCTTT. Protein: CASSLFQGFSPTEGFF.

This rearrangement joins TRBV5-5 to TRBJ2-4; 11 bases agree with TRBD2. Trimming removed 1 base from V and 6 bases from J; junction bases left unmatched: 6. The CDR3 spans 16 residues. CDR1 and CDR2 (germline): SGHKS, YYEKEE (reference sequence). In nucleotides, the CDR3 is TGTGCCAGCAGCTTGATGACTAGCGGGAATGGAAACATTCAGTACTTC. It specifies CASSLMTSGNGNIQYF. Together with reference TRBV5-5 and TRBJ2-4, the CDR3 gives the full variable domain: DAGVTQSPTHLIKTRGQQVTLRCSPISGHKSVSWYQQVLGQGPQFIFQYYEKEERGRGNFPDRFSARQFPNYSSELNVNALLLGDSALYLCASSLMTSGNGNIQYFGAGTRLSVL.

The CDR3 is CASSLQFGTELFF. The CDR3 DNA sequence: TGTGCCAGCAGCTTACAATTCGGAACGGAACTGTTTTTT. This chain links TRBV13 with TRBJ1-4; D is unclear. Germline V lookup: CDR1 PRHDT, CDR2 FYEKMQ (reference sequence). V was trimmed by 2 bases and J by 12 bases, leaving 13 bases between them. The CDR3 consists of 13 residues. Looking up the rest from reference TRBV13 and TRBJ1-4 gives the full variable domain: AAGVIQSPRHLIKEKRETATLKCYPIPRHDTVYWYQQGPGQDPQFLISFYEKMQSDKGSIPDRFSAQQFSDYHSELNMSSLELGDSALYFCASSLQFGTELFFGSGTQLSVL.

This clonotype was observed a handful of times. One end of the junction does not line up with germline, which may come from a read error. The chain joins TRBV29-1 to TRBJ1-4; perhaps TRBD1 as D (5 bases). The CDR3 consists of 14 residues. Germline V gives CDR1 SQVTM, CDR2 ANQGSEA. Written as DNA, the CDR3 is TGCAGCGTTGTGCCCAGTGGGGGGGATGAAAAGCTGTTTTTT. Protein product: CSVVPSGGDEKLFF.